The clone carrying this TCR beta chain has only a few counts. What it binds is not known. Preparation of the TCRbeta library involved a method that used unique molecular identifiers. From the PCR reads, TCRdb called clonotypes with MiXCR, one entry per CDR3 protein. The repertoire holds 500,000 to 650,000 distinct CDR3 sequences, with over 9.5% as singletons. The sample is drawn from a study of T-cell reconstitution after alpha-beta-depleted transplantation in children. Between the trimmed V and J ends, which lost 0 bases and 1 base, there was a span of 8 bases. The CDR3 spans 15 residues. The germline CDR1 and CDR2 sequences are SGHTA and FQGNSA. Regarding the study as a whole: By one year post-transplant, T-cell counts and diversity largely arose from T cells that were newly produced. Surviving recipient T cells and thymic progenitors accounted for the high day-60 TCRbeta diversity observed in some patients.

The sequence was collected from a female patient aged 2-10 years who had a stem cell transplant for aplastic anemia, so the T cells may come from the graft donor. The V gene is TRBV7-2, the J gene TRBJ2-3; no clear D gene. The sequenced sample was PBMCs, mostly from graft donor cells, obtained 180 days after TCRalphabeta/CD19-depleted stem cell transplant. CDR3 residues: CASSLAVSGTDTQYF. The CDR3 DNA sequence: TGTGCCAGCAGCTTAGCGGTGTCCGGCACAGATACGCAGTATTTT.